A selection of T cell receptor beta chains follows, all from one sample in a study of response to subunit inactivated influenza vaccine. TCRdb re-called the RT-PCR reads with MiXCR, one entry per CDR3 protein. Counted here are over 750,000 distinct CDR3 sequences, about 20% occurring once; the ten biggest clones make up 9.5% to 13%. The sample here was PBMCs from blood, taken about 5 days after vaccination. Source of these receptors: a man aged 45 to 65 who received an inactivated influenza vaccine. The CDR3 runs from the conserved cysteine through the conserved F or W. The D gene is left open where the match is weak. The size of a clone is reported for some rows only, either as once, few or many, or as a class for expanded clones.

CDR3aa: CCARPLARTSLTDTQYF
CDR3nt: TGCTGTGCTAGACCGCTTGCGAGGACTAGCCTCACAGATACGCAGTATTTT
abundance: -
v_gene: TRBV20-1
j_gene: TRBJ2-3
d_gene: TRBD2

CDR3aa: CASSLEAMEQETQYF
CDR3nt: TGTGCCAGCAGCTTAGAGGCCATGGAACAAGAGACCCAGTACTTC
abundance: -
v_gene: TRBV11-2
j_gene: TRBJ2-5
d_gene: -

CDR3aa: CASRATGGSYNEQFF
CDR3nt: TGTGCCAGCAGGGCTACAGGGGGCTCCTACAATGAGCAGTTCTTC
abundance: -
v_gene: TRBV7-9
j_gene: TRBJ2-1
d_gene: TRBD1

CDR3aa: CATRGQGDNEQFF
CDR3nt: TGTGCCACCAGGGGACAGGGGGACAATGAGCAGTTCTTC
abundance: -
v_gene: TRBV24-1
j_gene: TRBJ2-1
d_gene: TRBD1

CDR3aa: CASTRTGGNTIYF
CDR3nt: TGTGCCAGCACCCGGACAGGGGGAAACACCATATATTTT
abundance: few
v_gene: TRBV12-3/TRBV12-4
j_gene: TRBJ1-3
d_gene: TRBD1

CDR3aa: CAWSRAGTGTIGNTIYF
CDR3nt: TGTGCCTGGAGTAGAGCCGGGACAGGGACTATTGGAAACACCATATATTTT
abundance: -
v_gene: TRBV30
j_gene: TRBJ1-3
d_gene: TRBD1

CDR3aa: CASSLGDKATMETQYF
CDR3nt: TGTGCCAGCAGCTTAGGGGATAAAGCGACGATGGAGACCCAGTACTTC
abundance: -
v_gene: TRBV7-2
j_gene: TRBJ2-5
d_gene: -

CDR3aa: CASSSTGNEKLFF
CDR3nt: TGTGCCAGCAGCTCGACAGGGAACGAAAAACTGTTTTTT
abundance: -
v_gene: TRBV5-5
j_gene: TRBJ1-4
d_gene: TRBD1

CDR3aa: CASSPLLRNEQFF
CDR3nt: TGTGCCAGCAGCCCCTTGCTACGAAATGAGCAGTTCTTC
abundance: -
v_gene: TRBV7-2
j_gene: TRBJ2-1
d_gene: -

CDR3aa: CASSLDRGRGNQPQHF
CDR3nt: TGTGCCAGCAGTCTTGACAGGGGGCGCGGGAATCAGCCCCAGCATTTT
abundance: few
v_gene: TRBV6-1
j_gene: TRBJ1-5
d_gene: TRBD1

CDR3aa: CAPRRGQDPYEQYF
CDR3nt: TGCGCCCCCCGAAGAGGGCAGGACCCCTACGAGCAGTACTTC
abundance: many
v_gene: TRBV20-1
j_gene: TRBJ2-7
d_gene: -

CDR3aa: CASSQDREFTEAFF
CDR3nt: TGTGCCAGCAGCCAAGACAGGGAATTTACTGAAGCTTTCTTT
abundance: -
v_gene: TRBV7-9
j_gene: TRBJ1-1
d_gene: TRBD1

CDR3aa: CASRRGLSYNEQFF
CDR3nt: TGTGCCAGCAGAAGGGGGCTCTCCTACAATGAGCAGTTCTTC
abundance: -
v_gene: TRBV28
j_gene: TRBJ2-1
d_gene: TRBD1

CDR3aa: CSASTPLRVETQYF
CDR3nt: TGCAGTGCTAGCACACCGTTGAGGGTGGAGACCCAGTACTTC
abundance: few
v_gene: TRBV20-1
j_gene: TRBJ2-5
d_gene: -

CDR3aa: CASSPPRTEAFF
CDR3nt: TGTGCCAGCAGTCCACCTAGAACTGAAGCTTTCTTT
abundance: few
v_gene: TRBV12-3/TRBV12-4
j_gene: TRBJ1-1
d_gene: -

CDR3aa: CASSLWRTGDHEQYF
CDR3nt: TGTGCCAGCAGTTTATGGAGGACAGGGGACCACGAGCAGTACTTC
abundance: -
v_gene: TRBV12-3/TRBV12-4
j_gene: TRBJ2-7
d_gene: TRBD1

CDR3aa: CSASAAGGADTQYF
CDR3nt: TGCAGTGCTAGTGCGGCGGGGGGAGCAGATACGCAGTATTTT
abundance: -
v_gene: TRBV20-1
j_gene: TRBJ2-3
d_gene: TRBD2